This passage covers 9 T cell receptor beta chains from one sample sequenced in a study of T cells after yellow fever vaccination. Each CDR3 protein is one row after TCRdb ran MiXCR on the 5' RACE reads. Counted here are approximately 300,000 distinct CDR3 sequences, roughly 6.8% occurring once; the ten biggest clones make up over 15%. The sample was PBMCs, taken roughly 45 days after the first yellow fever vaccination. These receptors were taken from a man aged 18 to 30 who received the YFV17D yellow fever vaccine.

The chain couples TRBV12-3 or TRBV12-4 to TRBJ2-4; tentatively, D is TRBD1 (5 bases). This CDR3 is 14 amino acids long. Trimming took 6 bases from V and 2 from J, leaving 11 bases between them. The CDR3 spells CASSLRDPKNIQYF. The CDR3 DNA reads as TGTGCCAGCAGCCTCAGGGATCCCAAAAACATTCAGTACTTC.

The rearrangement joins TRBV4-1 to TRBJ1-1, with D possibly TRBD1 on 6 matching bases. This CDR3 region has 15 residues. V lost 1 base and J 4 bases, leaving 13 bases between the germline ends. CDR1 MGHRA and CDR2 YSYEKL come from the germline V gene. The CDR3 sequence is CASSQAFSGATEAFF. CDR3 bases: TGCGCCAGCAGCCAAGCTTTCTCAGGGGCCACTGAAGCTTTCTTT.

This clonotype has more than one count but fewer than ten. The chain employs TRBV7-8 and TRBJ2-2; D gene uncertain. Trimming stripped 4 bases from V and 0 bases from J, with 12 bases between. Germline values: CDR1 SGHVS, CDR2 FQNEAQ. The CDR3 contains 16 residues. This CDR3 is CASSSRTDANTGELFF. The CDR3 DNA follows: TGTGCCAGCAGCTCGAGGACCGACGCGAACACCGGGGAGCTGTTTTTT.

This chain connects TRBV7-8 to TRBJ1-5; no clear D. The V end was cut by 5 bases, the J end by 2 bases, with 10 bases between. The CDR3 is made up of 14 amino acids. Per the germline V gene, CDR1 is SGHVS and CDR2 is FQNEAQ. In DNA form, the CDR3 reads TGTGCCAGCAGCCTGGACGGACGCAATCAGCCCCAGCATTTT. Amino acid sequence: CASSLDGRNQPQHF.

The genes are TRBV7-2 and TRBJ2-3; 8 nucleotides match TRBD2. The CDR3 loop spans 15 amino acids. V shed 5 bases, J shed 5 bases, and the junction held 9 bases outside the gene matches. CDR1 and CDR2 (germline): SGHTA, FQGNSA. The CDR3 coding sequence is TGTGCCAGCAGCCCCCGTAGTAGCGGGGTAGATACGCAGTATTTT. Translation: CASSPRSSGVDTQYF.

This clonotype has more than one count but fewer than ten. CDR3 residues: CSADPQETQYF. In DNA form, the CDR3 reads TGCAGCGCGGACCCCCAAGAGACCCAGTACTTC. The rearrangement joins TRBV29-1 to TRBJ2-5; no definite D call. There are 11 residues in the CDR3. The germline CDR1 and CDR2 sequences are SQVTM and ANQGSEA. V was clipped by 7 bases and J by 1 base, with 7 bases between them.

This clonotype was counted at least ten times. CDR3 nucleotides: TGTGCCAGCAGCTTAGGTACAGGGCTGGATGAGCAGTTCTTC. Its translation is CASSLGTGLDEQFF. The chain uses TRBV7-9 and TRBJ2-1; perhaps TRBD1 as D (6 bases). V was shortened by 1 base and J by 8 bases, with 12 bases between the two germline ends. The CDR3 runs to 14 residues. The germline gives CDR1 SEHNR, CDR2 FQNEAQ (reference sequence). The full variable domain, rest sourced from reference TRBV7-9 and TRBJ2-1, is DTGVSQNPRHKITKRGQNVTFRCDPISEHNRLYWYRQTLGQGPEFLTYFQNEAQLEKSRLLSDRFSAERPKGSFSTLEIQRTEQGDSAMYLCASSLGTGLDEQFFGPGTRLTVL.

Ten or more counts support this clonotype. DNA for the CDR3: TGTGCCAGCACTCAGCTCCCTAGGGGGGGGGAGACCCAGTACTTC. The encoded protein is CASTQLPRGGETQYF. The V call is TRBV6-5, the J call TRBJ2-5, with a possible D match to TRBD2 (7 bases). The CDR3 contains 15 residues. Germline V gives CDR1 MNHEY, CDR2 SVGAGI. The V end was cut by 7 bases, the J end by 5 bases, with 20 bases between.

In its sample, this clonotype was seen many times. DNA of the CDR3: TGTGCCTGGAAAAGGGACAGGCCAGGTGGCTACACCTTC. Translated, it gives CAWKRDRPGGYTF. The chain uses TRBV30 and TRBJ1-2, with 8 bases lining up with TRBD1. Germline-derived CDR1 and CDR2 are GTSNPN and SVGIG (reference sequence). Losses at the gene ends were 4 bases for V and 7 bases for J; bases not matched to a gene: 8. The CDR3 is 13 residues long.